These 8 T cell receptor beta chains came from one sample sequenced in a study of glioma-infiltrating T cells after dendritic cell vaccination. TCRdb's table, derived via immunoSEQ multiplex PCR, lists solely in-frame clones and lacks some. The sample holds roughly 62,000 clones, just under 85% seen once. Time point meaning: after dendritic cell vaccination, including at tumor progression/relapse. The input for sequencing was blood, taken after dendritic cell vaccination. These receptors originate from a human donor with glioblastoma.

The chain links TRBV7-9 to TRBJ1-1, with D possibly matching TRBD1 (6 bases). The germline CDR1 and CDR2 sequences are SEHNR and FQNEAQ (reference sequence). The CDR3 contains 16 residues. The ends were cut back, 5 bases at V and 0 bases at J, with 16 bases in the middle. CDR3 in DNA: TGTGCCAGCAGCACGCCACGGAGGACAGTGAACACTGAAGCTTTCTTT. This encodes CASSTPRRTVNTEAFF.

The rearrangement uses TRBV6-5 and TRBJ1-6; 8 bases agree with TRBD1. Germline V gives CDR1 MNHEY, CDR2 SVGAGI. This CDR3 has 14 residues. V lost 7 bases, J lost 10 bases, and 9 bases stayed unmatched. The CDR3 nucleotides read TGTGCCAGCACCCAGGGGGCAGGGGGATCACCCCTCCACTTT. This codes for CASTQGAGGSPLHF.

The V and J genes are TRBV27 and TRBJ1-2; no definite D call. V lost 5 bases and J 2 bases, leaving 15 bases between the germline ends. Per germline, CDR1 MNHEY and CDR2 SMNVEV (reference sequence). The CDR3 runs 15 residues. CDR3 coding DNA: TGTGCCAGCAGTCTCCGGGATCGGCCGAACTATGGCTACACCTTC. Translated, it gives CASSLRDRPNYGYTF.

This clone was observed a handful of times. V is TRBV19 and J is TRBJ1-2; 7 bases map to TRBD1. The CDR3 spans 13 residues. Germline V gene lookup returns CDR1 LNHDA and CDR2 SQIVND (reference sequence). After removal of 4 bases from V and 6 bases from J, the junction contained 5 bases not matched to a gene. This chain's CDR3 is CASSTGTEDGYTF. The CDR3 DNA is TGTGCCAGTAGTACCGGGACAGAAGATGGCTACACCTTC.

This clone was detected a few times. The genes are TRBV5-1 and TRBJ2-2; possibly TRBD2 for D (5 bases). The V gene lost 2 bases and the J gene lost 0 bases, with 8 bases spanning the gap. The germline V gene encodes CDR1 SGHRS and CDR2 YFSETQ. The CDR3 is 15 residues long. CDR3: CASSLDYPNTGELFF. DNA of the CDR3: TGCGCCAGCAGCTTAGACTACCCGAACACCGGGGAGCTGTTTTTT.

This clone was found once. The chain carries TRBV5-1 and TRBJ1-3, with a possible D match to TRBD1 (5 bases). The V end lost 0 bases, the J end lost 4 bases, and 17 bases lay between the germline ends. CDR1 is SGHRS, CDR2 YFSETQ, per germline. The CDR3 runs to 17 residues. CDR3 sequence reads: CASSLEQGLVSGNTIYF. In DNA form, the CDR3 reads TGCGCCAGCAGCTTGGAGCAGGGATTGGTGTCAGGAAACACCATATATTTT.

The chain has TRBV5-4 and TRBJ2-5, with TRBD2 as a possible D gene (6 bases). The ends were cut back, 0 bases at V and 4 bases at J, with 10 bases in the middle. This CDR3 contains 14 residues. Germline V lookup: CDR1 SGHNT, CDR2 YYREEE (reference sequence). CDR3 residues: CASSLEAGAETQYF. In nucleotides, the CDR3 is TGTGCCAGCAGCTTGGAAGCGGGTGCAGAGACCCAGTACTTC.

This clone has just a few counts. The J gene is TRBJ1-1, the V gene TRBV4-2; perhaps TRBD1 as D (5 bases). V gave up 4 bases and J gave up 5 bases, with 20 bases separating them. Per germline, CDR1 LGHNA and CDR2 YNFKEQ. There are 16 residues in the CDR3. CDR3 region: CASSPLGVPGGTEAFF. The CDR3 coding sequence is TGTGCCAGCAGCCCCCTCGGTGTCCCGGGGGGGACTGAAGCTTTCTTT.